This T cell receptor beta chain derives from a study of blood T cell repertoires in COVID-19. Looking at the study overall: Sources were T cells, B-cell-depleted T cells, or PBMCs; the material itself was cDNA or gDNA.

Per the original methods: It was from reference gene primer amplification that nucleated cell counts were estimated. TCRdb's table, derived via immunoSEQ multiplex PCR, lists solely in-frame clones and lacks some. V, J and clone size were drawn from that table, and D and trimming were deduced from the DNA. Counted here are 30,000 to 35,000 clones, roughly 88% occurring once; the ten biggest clones make up around 5.2%. In germline, CDR1 is LGHNA, CDR2 YNFKEQ. Trimming took off 1 base at V and 4 bases at J, with 10 bases between the two ends. CDR3 length: 15 amino acids. The receptor was isolated from a woman between 65 and 79 years old with active COVID-19. Source material: peripheral blood. The V gene is TRBV4-2, the J gene TRBJ1-4; D is possibly TRBD1 (6 bases). In DNA, the CDR3 is TGTGCCAGCAGCCAAGGGACAGCAAATAATGAAAAACTGTTTTTT. This encodes CASSQGTANNEKLFF.